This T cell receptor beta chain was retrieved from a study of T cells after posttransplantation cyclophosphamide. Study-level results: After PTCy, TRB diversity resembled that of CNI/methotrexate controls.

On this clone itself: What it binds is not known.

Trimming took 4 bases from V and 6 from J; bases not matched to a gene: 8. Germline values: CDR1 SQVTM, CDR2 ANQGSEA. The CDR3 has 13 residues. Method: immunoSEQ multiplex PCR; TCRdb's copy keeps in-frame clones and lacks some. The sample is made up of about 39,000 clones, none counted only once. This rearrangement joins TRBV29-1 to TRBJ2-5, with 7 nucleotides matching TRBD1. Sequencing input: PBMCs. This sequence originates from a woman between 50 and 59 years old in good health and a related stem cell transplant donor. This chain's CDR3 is CSVARGLGQTQYF. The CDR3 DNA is TGCAGCGTTGCCAGGGGGTTGGGGCAGACCCAGTACTTC.